This T cell receptor beta chain was sequenced for a study of beta chain features in type 1 diabetes. Findings and limits, study-wide: TCRB CDR3 length was moderately but significantly reduced in all four CD4+ subsets of Type 1 diabetes patients.

The isolated RNA, all of it, was reverse transcribed, so expressed TCRB transcripts were what got sequenced. TCRdb's table, derived via immunoSEQ multiplex PCR, lists solely in-frame clones and lacks some. The repertoire includes roughly 450,000 clones, roughly an eighth of them detected once, and about 0.045% sits in the top ten. This clone was seen only a few times. Its antigen is currently unknown. Sequencing was done on a sample of naive CD4+ T cells from blood. The sequence was collected from a woman in her late teens or twenties in good health.

Here the CDR3 DNA reads TGTGCCAGCAGCGGCACAGGGGGCGGCCAAGAGACCCAGTACTTC. The encoded protein is CASSGTGGGQETQYF. V gene TRBV5-6 combines with J gene TRBJ2-5, with 9 bases lining up with TRBD1. CDR1 is SGHDT and CDR2 is YYEEEE in the germline V gene. The CDR3 is 15 residues long. With 4 bases clipped from V and 1 base from J, the junction kept 5 bases outside the gene matches.